This T cell receptor beta chain originates from a study of CD8+ T cells in alopecia areata. Study-level information: It was oral tofacitinib, at 5 to 10 mg twice daily, that treated patients received. Regarding the study as a whole: Normal-skin resident alphabeta T cells also appear among scalp sample sequences.

RNA was isolated and reverse transcribed to cDNA, the sequencing template. Clones were read by immunoSEQ multiplex PCR, and TCRdb kept only the in-frame ones, dropping some. The sample shows around 300,000 clones, about 60% of them seen only once. Treatment reported: oral pan-JAK inhibitor, 5-10 mg twice daily. V was trimmed by 5 bases and J by 10 bases, leaving 20 bases between them. There are 14 residues in the CDR3. Germline values: CDR1 MNHEY, CDR2 SVGAGI. About this clone: What it binds is not known.

The genes are TRBV6-5 and TRBJ1-2; D may be TRBD1 (5 bases). Specimen: CD4+ T cells sorted from blood, collected at approximately week 52, from a patient treated with tofacitinib. This receptor was taken from a human donor with alopecia areata. The CDR3, as DNA: TGTGCCAGCAGTATTTATTCGGACATTCCAGACTACACCTTC. This translates into CASSIYSDIPDYTF.